This T cell receptor beta chain was obtained from a study of cytomegalovirus exposure and HLA in healthy donors. Study-wide findings and caveats: The presence/absence work took it that sequencing depth was about the same across donors.

V lost 8 bases to trimming and J lost 5 bases; unmatched junction nucleotides: 11. This CDR3 region has 14 residues. Germline assignment: CDR1 MDHEN and CDR2 SYDVKM. Comments on this clone: Antigen: not known.

The PCR ran on 60 Vbeta and 13 Jbeta primers. Measured with immunoSEQ multiplex PCR; TCRdb has only the in-frame clones, and not every one. In the table there are about 150,000 clones, 77% of which are singletons. This rearrangement joins TRBV28 to TRBJ1-2; 7 bases align to TRBD1. The TCR comes from a woman in her twenties or thirties in good health and CMV-seropositive. Sequencing was done on a sample of PBMCs. This CDR3 is CASEPHRDRYGYTF. DNA of the CDR3: TGTGCCAGCGAACCTCACCGGGACAGATATGGCTACACCTTC.